The 29 T cell receptor beta chains reported below all come from one sample, sequenced in a study of cytomegalovirus exposure and HLA in healthy donors. Use of 60 Vbeta and 13 Jbeta primers characterized the PCR. The assay was immunoSEQ multiplex PCR, and TCRdb's table has in-frame clones only and misses some. The repertoire holds 70,000 to 90,000 clones, with about 79% as singletons. The sequenced material came from PBMCs. Source of these receptors: a man between 65 and 80 years old in good health and CMV-seropositive.

The chain carries TRBV28 and TRBJ1-2; D is perhaps TRBD1 (5 bases). CDR1 and CDR2 (germline): MDHEN, SYDVKM. Trimming removed 7 bases from V and 7 bases from J, with 16 bases in between. This CDR3 has 13 residues. Here the CDR3 DNA reads TGTGCCAGCACCTCTGGTGGGGCTCGTGGCTACACCTTC. Encoded protein: CASTSGGARGYTF.

The chain employs TRBV19 and TRBJ1-5; D is uncertain. Germline V gives CDR1 LNHDA, CDR2 SQIVND (reference sequence). This CDR3 has 13 amino acids. V was shortened by 11 bases and J by 3 bases, with 14 bases between the two germline ends. DNA for the CDR3: TGTGCCTCAACATACCAGATCAATCAGCCCCAGCATTTT. It yields the protein CASTYQINQPQHF.

This chain joins TRBV6-6 and TRBJ2-5; 10 positions agree with TRBD1. The tail of the sequence fits TRBJ2-7 better, so the J call may be wrong. Germline CDR1 reads MNHNY; CDR2 reads SVGAGI (reference sequence). CDR3 size: 15 residues. The CDR3 loop is CASSYSRTGGNEQYF. Here the CDR3 DNA reads TGTGCCAGCAGTTACTCCCGGACAGGGGGAAACGAGCAGTACTTC.

The V and J genes are TRBV28 and TRBJ2-3, with D unresolved. Trimming removed 5 bases at V and 0 bases at J, with 9 bases between. Per germline, CDR1 MDHEN and CDR2 SYDVKM. The CDR3 is 14 residues long. The CDR3 loop is CASSRSWSTDTQYF. CDR3 nucleotides: TGTGCCAGCAGTAGGAGTTGGAGCACAGATACGCAGTATTTT.

V is TRBV25-1 and J is TRBJ2-7; tentative D call: TRBD1 (5 bases). Trimming took off 1 base at V and 3 bases at J, with 13 bases between the two ends. Germline CDR1 is MGHDK and CDR2 is SYGVNS. The CDR3 consists of 15 residues. The CDR3 loop reads CASSELRDRHYEQYF. CDR3 coding DNA: TGTGCCAGCAGTGAATTGCGAGACAGACACTACGAGCAGTACTTC.

The genes are TRBV28 and TRBJ2-7; maybe TRBD2 (6 bases). The CDR3 spans 14 residues. V shed 8 bases and J shed 0 bases, with 14 bases lying between them. Germline V gene data show CDR1 as MDHEN and CDR2 as SYDVKM. The CDR3 loop is CASQRDLSSYEQYF. The CDR3 bases are TGTGCCAGCCAACGGGACTTAAGCTCCTACGAGCAGTACTTC.

This chain joins TRBV4-1 and TRBJ1-6; 7 bases agree with TRBD1. The CDR3 consists of 16 residues. Germline CDR1 MGHRA, CDR2 YSYEKL. With 2 bases clipped from V and 6 bases from J, the junction kept 7 bases outside the gene matches. CDR3 sequence reads: CASSQPPGQSNSPLHF. The CDR3 nucleotides are TGCGCCAGCAGCCAACCTCCGGGACAGAGTAATTCACCCCTCCACTTT.

The J gene is TRBJ2-6, the V gene TRBV18; D ambiguous. This CDR3 has 15 amino acids. The ends were cut back, 3 bases at V and 0 bases at J, with 6 bases in the middle. Germline lookup yields CDR1 KGHSH and CDR2 LQKENI. CDR3 protein: CASSPESSGANVLTF. As DNA, the CDR3 is TGTGCCAGCTCACCGGAGAGCTCTGGGGCCAACGTCCTGACTTTC.

The chain combines TRBV7-9 with TRBJ2-7; 9 positions agree with TRBD1. Germline V CDR1 and CDR2: SEHNR, FQNEAQ (reference sequence). V was pared by 1 base and J by 3 bases, with 4 bases of the junction left unmatched. This CDR3 spans 15 amino acids. This chain's CDR3 is CASSLDPGQGYEQYF. The CDR3 bases are TGTGCCAGCAGCTTAGACCCGGGACAGGGCTACGAGCAGTACTTC. Full variable domain (missing parts from reference TRBV7-9 and TRBJ2-7): DTGVSQNPRHKITKRGQNVTFRCDPISEHNRLYWYRQTLGQGPEFLTYFQNEAQLEKSRLLSDRFSAERPKGSFSTLEIQRTEQGDSAMYLCASSLDPGQGYEQYFGPGTRLTVT.

V gene TRBV28 combines with J gene TRBJ2-1, with 11 bases fitting TRBD2. CDR1 MDHEN and CDR2 SYDVKM come from the germline V gene. The junction had 3 bases not matched to a gene; V was cut back by 1 base and J by 4 bases. CDR3 length: 16 residues. The CDR3 region is CASSLYGTSGYNEQFF. In DNA, the CDR3 is TGTGCCAGCAGTTTATATGGGACTAGCGGATACAATGAGCAGTTCTTC.

The genes are TRBV29-1 and TRBJ1-4; 9 nucleotides match TRBD1. The V segment lost 7 bases and the J segment 7 bases; nucleotides outside the gene matches: 7. The CDR3 is made up of 13 amino acids. CDR1 SQVTM and CDR2 ANQGSEA come from the germline V gene. The CDR3 loop reads CSAQGQGSEKLFF. CDR3 sequence (DNA): TGCAGCGCTCAGGGACAGGGAAGTGAAAAACTGTTTTTT.

V is TRBV29-1 and J is TRBJ1-2, with D hard to call. Germline lookup yields CDR1 SQVTM and CDR2 ANQGSEA. Trimming removed 6 bases at V and 0 bases at J, with 11 bases between. The CDR3 sequence is 13 residues long. The CDR3 DNA reads as TGCAGCGTCGGCGACATAACTAACTATGGCTACACCTTC. Translating gives CSVGDITNYGYTF.

This chain links TRBV28 with TRBJ2-7, with 7 bases identical to TRBD1. With 6 bases clipped from V and 0 bases from J, the junction kept 5 bases outside the gene matches. The V gene's germline CDR1 is MDHEN and CDR2 SYDVKM. CDR3 length: 14 residues. CDR3 sequence reads: CASSPDRVSYEQYF. The CDR3 region has the DNA TGTGCCAGCAGCCCCGACAGGGTCTCCTACGAGCAGTACTTC. The whole variable domain, filled in from reference TRBV28 and TRBJ2-7, reads DVKVTQSSRYLVKRTGEKVFLECVQDMDHENMFWYRQDPGLGLRLIYFSYDVKMKEKGDIPEGYSVSREKKERFSLILESASTNQTSMYLCASSPDRVSYEQYFGPGTRLTVT.

The chain combines TRBV7-2 with TRBJ2-7, with a weak D call TRBD1 (6 bases). From germline, CDR1 is SGHTA and CDR2 FQGNSA. The CDR3 is 12 amino acids. Trimming removed 5 bases at V and 6 bases at J, with 11 bases between. In DNA form, the CDR3 reads TGTGCCAGCAGCCAACAGGGTATCGAGCAGTACTTC. Translation gives CASSQQGIEQYF.

The J gene is TRBJ2-3, the V gene TRBV7-8; 8 bases line up with TRBD1. CDR1 SGHVS and CDR2 FQNEAQ come from the germline V gene. V gave up 10 bases and J gave up 4 bases; unmatched junction bases: 10. The CDR3 covers 14 residues. CDR3 nucleotide sequence: TGTGCCACCCAACCCCAGGGGGCGTCAGATACGCAGTATTTT. Translation gives CATQPQGASDTQYF.

V and J are TRBV5-1 and TRBJ2-3, with 14 bases aligning to TRBD2. Germline assignment: CDR1 SGHRS and CDR2 YFSETQ. The V gene end was trimmed by 0 bases and the J gene end by 1 base; junction bases not matched to a gene: 7. The CDR3 has 19 residues. The CDR3 bases are TGCGCCAGCAGCTTGGCCGGGACTAGCGGGAGTAGGGGCACAGATACGCAGTATTTT. Its translation: CASSLAGTSGSRGTDTQYF.

The V and J genes are TRBV7-2 and TRBJ1-1; no reliable D call. V dropped 4 bases and J dropped 6 bases, with 9 bases sitting between them. The CDR3 is made up of 12 amino acids. CDR1 is SGHTA, CDR2 FQGNSA, per germline. The CDR3 DNA reads as TGTGCCAGCAGCTCCAACAGAGCTGAAGCTTTCTTT. Translated: CASSSNRAEAFF.

This clone was counted once. V gene TRBV2 combines with J gene TRBJ2-3, with 9 bases aligning to TRBD2. The germline V gene encodes CDR1 SNHLY and CDR2 FYNNEI. The CDR3 has 15 amino acids. V trimming: 5 bases; J trimming: 1 base; junction bases outside the gene matches: 4. In DNA, the CDR3 is TGTGCCAGCAGTCCCCGACTAGCGGGCACAGATACGCAGTATTTT. It specifies CASSPRLAGTDTQYF. The complete variable domain, with remaining parts taken from reference TRBV2 and TRBJ2-3, reads EPEVTQTPSHQVTQMGQEVILRCVPISNHLYFYWYRQILGQKVEFLVSFYNNEISEKSEIFDDQFSVERPDGSNFTLKIRSTKLEDSAMYFCASSPRLAGTDTQYFGPGTRLTVL.

The V and J genes are TRBV29-1 and TRBJ1-3; D is perhaps TRBD1 (6 bases). Between the trimmed V and J ends, which lost 6 bases and 2 bases, there was a span of 11 bases. The germline V gene encodes CDR1 SQVTM and CDR2 ANQGSEA. The CDR3 totals 13 residues. The DNA of the CDR3 is TGCAGCGTCACTGGGGGCCCTGGAAACACCATATATTTT. It codes for CSVTGGPGNTIYF.

The rearrangement uses TRBV28 and TRBJ2-1; 8 bases map to TRBD2. Losses at the gene ends were 7 bases for V and 1 base for J; bases not matched to a gene: 15. Per the germline V gene, CDR1 is MDHEN and CDR2 is SYDVKM. The CDR3 is 18 residues long. The CDR3 is CASKGTWSGRGSYNEQFF. In nucleotides, the CDR3 is TGTGCCAGCAAGGGCACATGGAGCGGGAGAGGATCCTACAATGAGCAGTTCTTC.

The CDR3 bases are TGTGCCAGCAGCCACTTCGACAGCTACACCGGGGAGCTGTTTTTT. Translating gives CASSHFDSYTGELFF. The chain uses TRBV14 and TRBJ2-2, with D perhaps TRBD1 (5 bases). CDR1 is SGHDN and CDR2 is FVKESK in the germline V gene. Between the trimmed V and J ends, which lost 3 bases and 3 bases, there was a span of 11 bases. This CDR3 comprises 15 residues.

This clone has just one count. The rearrangement uses TRBV10-3 and TRBJ2-6; D gene uncertain. In germline, CDR1 is ENHRY, CDR2 SYGVKD. This CDR3 region has 15 residues. V was trimmed by 0 bases and J by 2 bases, leaving 5 bases between them. The CDR3 DNA reads TGTGCCATCAGTGAGTCGAACACTGGGGCCAACGTCCTGACTTTC. Amino acids: CAISESNTGANVLTF.

Concerning this clone: Distinct nucleotide sequences in the sample also encode this CDR3. The chain employs TRBV5-1 and TRBJ2-1; D remains unclear. The CDR3 is made up of 14 amino acids. V lost 4 bases and J lost 0, with 8 bases in between. Germline V gene sequence: CDR1 SGHRS, CDR2 YFSETQ. The CDR3 DNA reads TGCGCCAGCAGCCCATACAGCTCCTACAATGAGCAGTTCTTC. It yields the protein CASSPYSSYNEQFF.

This chain connects TRBV9 to TRBJ2-5; 11 bases match TRBD1. The CDR3 consists of 16 residues. The germline gives CDR1 SGDLS, CDR2 YYNGEE. V lost 4 bases, J lost 1 base, and 6 bases stayed unmatched. CDR3 DNA: TGTGCCAGCAGCTTATCCGGGACAGGGGGCCAAGAGACCCAGTACTTC. This encodes CASSLSGTGGQETQYF.

V and J are TRBV6-6 and TRBJ2-7, with 11 bases matching TRBD2. Germline trimming cut 4 bases from V and 6 bases from J; bases unmatched to any gene: 5. Per the germline V gene, CDR1 is MNHNY and CDR2 is SVGAGI (reference sequence). The CDR3 loop spans 14 amino acids. The CDR3 reads CASSLTSGSSEQYF. DNA for the CDR3: TGTGCCAGCAGTTTAACTAGCGGGAGCTCCGAGCAGTACTTC.

V usage is TRBV29-1 and J usage is TRBJ1-5; 9 bases line up with TRBD1. This CDR3 region has 14 residues. The V gene's germline CDR1 is SQVTM and CDR2 ANQGSEA. V lost 4 bases to trimming and J lost 5 bases; unmatched junction nucleotides: 6. CDR3 region: CSVAAQGADQPQHF. The CDR3 DNA reads TGCAGCGTTGCCGCACAGGGGGCGGATCAGCCCCAGCATTTT.

To note about this clone: The junction shows a germline mismatch at one end, possibly a read error. The V and J genes are TRBV4-2 and TRBJ2-1; 13 nucleotides agree with TRBD2. The V gene's germline CDR1 is LGHNA and CDR2 YNFKEQ. The CDR3 runs to 18 residues. The DNA of the CDR3 is TGTGCCAGCAGCCCCCGAAGGGTGGGACTAGCGGGGTACATTGAGCAGTTCTTC. This codes for CASSPRRVGLAGYIEQFF.

This chain connects TRBV4-3 to TRBJ2-7; D possibly corresponds to TRBD1 (6 bases). Trimming stripped 1 base from V and 5 bases from J, with 12 bases between. CDR3 length equals 14 residues. In germline, CDR1 is LGHNA, CDR2 YSLEER. The CDR3 loop is CASSQAIRGNEQYF. DNA of the CDR3: TGCGCCAGCAGCCAAGCAATCAGGGGTAACGAGCAGTACTTC.

This clone showed up just a few times. CDR3 sequence: CASSSQGAGETQYF. For the CDR3, the DNA is TGCGCCAGCAGCTCACAGGGGGCGGGAGAGACCCAGTACTTC. This rearrangement joins TRBV5-1 to TRBJ2-5, with 9 nucleotides matching TRBD1. The ends lost 3 bases at V and 4 bases at J; junction bases unmatched: 4. The germline V gene encodes CDR1 SGHRS and CDR2 YFSETQ. The CDR3 covers 14 residues. The complete variable domain, with remaining parts taken from reference TRBV5-1 and TRBJ2-5, reads KAGVTQTPRYLIKTRGQQVTLSCSPISGHRSVSWYQQTPGQGLQFLFEYFSETQRNKGNFPGRFSGRQFSNSRSEMNVSTLELGDSALYLCASSSQGAGETQYFGPGTRLLVL.